The 27 T cell receptor beta chains given below trace back to one sample, sequenced in a study of CD8+ T cells in alopecia areata. The treatment here: oral pan-JAK inhibitor, 5-10 mg twice daily. RNA was isolated and reverse transcribed to cDNA, the sequencing template. Assay used: immunoSEQ multiplex PCR; TCRdb lists only in-frame clones, some missing. This table has 180,000 or so clones, roughly 50% appearing once. The starting material was CD8+ T cells sorted from blood, obtained at week 24, from a patient treated with tofacitinib. These receptor sequences come from a human donor with alopecia areata.

The V gene is TRBV29-1, the J gene TRBJ1-1; D is possibly TRBD1 (5 bases). V was shortened by 0 bases and J by 4 bases, with 9 bases between the two germline ends. The V gene's germline CDR1 is SQVTM and CDR2 ANQGSEA. This CDR3 has 13 residues. CDR3 amino acids: CSVEDGGFTEAFF. The CDR3 DNA reads as TGCAGCGTTGAAGATGGGGGGTTCACTGAAGCTTTCTTT.

For the CDR3, the DNA is TGTGCCAGCAGCGAGGGGGGCGCGGGCTATGGCTACACCTTC. Residues: CASSEGGAGYGYTF. The chain recombines TRBV7-9 with TRBJ1-2; the D gene is possibly TRBD1 (6 bases). Germline V gene sequence: CDR1 SEHNR, CDR2 FQNEAQ (reference sequence). The CDR3 extends over 14 amino acids. The V end was cut by 5 bases, the J end by 4 bases, with 14 bases between.

The rearrangement uses TRBV4-1 and TRBJ2-3; D not certain. The CDR3 totals 13 residues. Between the trimmed V and J ends, which lost 0 bases and 8 bases, there was a span of 9 bases. From germline, CDR1 is MGHRA and CDR2 YSYEKL. The CDR3 nucleotides read TGCGCCAGCAGCCAAGATGAGAAGGTTACGCAGTATTTT. Protein: CASSQDEKVTQYF.

The V call is TRBV27, the J call TRBJ2-7; no definite D call. Germline V gives CDR1 MNHEY, CDR2 SMNVEV (reference sequence). With 0 bases removed from V and 3 bases from J, the gap between germline ends came to 9 bases. The CDR3 extends over 14 amino acids. CDR3 sequence reads: CASSLSAVSYEQYF. The CDR3 DNA sequence: TGTGCCAGCAGTTTATCCGCGGTCAGCTACGAGCAGTACTTC.

The V gene is TRBV30, the J gene TRBJ2-7; 7 bases line up with TRBD1. The germline V gene encodes CDR1 GTSNPN and CDR2 SVGIG (reference sequence). Unmatched junction bases numbered 5, after V lost 2 bases and J lost 1 base. The CDR3 is made up of 14 amino acids. This CDR3 reads CAWSWDSTSYEQYF. CDR3 bases: TGTGCCTGGAGTTGGGACAGTACTTCCTACGAGCAGTACTTC.

V and J are TRBV23-1 and TRBJ2-7; TRBD1 is a possible D gene (5 bases). TRBV23-1 is an ORF, and what it does is uncertain. This CDR3 region has 14 residues. V dropped 2 bases and J dropped 0 bases, with 8 bases sitting between them. CDR3 nucleotide sequence: TGCGCCAGCAGTCAAGCACAGGCCTCCTACGAGCAGTACTTC. This translates into CASSQAQASYEQYF.

Concerning this clone: The same CDR3 arises from other DNA sequences in this sample as well. The gene calls are TRBV9 and TRBJ1-6; no firm D call. Trimming cost V 0 bases and J 9 bases, with 4 bases left between them. Looked up from germline, CDR1 is SGDLS and CDR2 is YYNGEE. The CDR3 is 12 residues long. In nucleotides, the CDR3 is TGTGCCAGCAGCGTAGGGGGTTCACCCCTCCACTTT. This sequence encodes CASSVGGSPLHF.

The chain uses TRBV6-5 and TRBJ2-5; no reliable D call. CDR1 is MNHEY and CDR2 is SVGAGI in the germline V gene. The CDR3 is made up of 12 amino acids. V shed 2 bases and J shed 7 bases, with 8 bases lying between them. DNA of the CDR3: TGTGCCAGCAGTTACGAGGAAGGGACCCAGTACTTC. It translates to CASSYEEGTQYF.

This clone was counted only a few times. The gene calls are TRBV11-2 and TRBJ2-1; no clear D gene. Per germline, CDR1 SGHAT and CDR2 FQNNGV. V lost 0 bases and J lost 5, with 5 bases in between. CDR3 length equals 13 residues. CDR3 protein: CASSLEDDNEQFF. The CDR3 DNA follows: TGTGCCAGCAGCTTAGAGGACGACAATGAGCAGTTCTTC.

The chain recombines TRBV19 with TRBJ2-1; D is unresolved. This CDR3 contains 12 residues. Trimming cost V 5 bases and J 4 bases, with 6 bases left between them. Germline-derived CDR1 and CDR2 are LNHDA and SQIVND (reference sequence). CDR3 nucleotide sequence: TGTGCCAGTAGTCTAAATTACAATGAGCAGTTCTTC. This sequence encodes CASSLNYNEQFF.

In nucleotides, the CDR3 is TGTGCCAGCAGTTTAGACCGGGACGGGCAGTACTTC. Protein: CASSLDRDGQYF. J is TRBJ2-7 and V is TRBV28, with D tentatively TRBD1 or TRBD2 (5 bases each). Trimming shortened V by 2 bases and J by 9 bases, and 11 bases separated the two germline ends. CDR1 MDHEN and CDR2 SYDVKM come from the germline V gene. The CDR3 is 12 amino acids.

The genes are TRBV6-5 and TRBJ1-2; the D gene is possibly TRBD1 (5 bases). Trimming took 2 bases from V and 3 from J, leaving 16 bases between them. The CDR3 is 16 residues long. Per germline, CDR1 MNHEY and CDR2 SVGAGI. The CDR3 DNA sequence: TGTGCCAGCAGTTACAATACGATTTCGGGGGACTATGGCTACACCTTC. Translated: CASSYNTISGDYGYTF.

The chain recombines TRBV7-9 with TRBJ2-3; 9 bases are shared with TRBD2. Germline V CDR1 and CDR2: SEHNR, FQNEAQ (reference sequence). CDR3 length equals 16 residues. V trimming: 5 bases; J trimming: 5 bases; junction bases outside the gene matches: 11. The CDR3 is CASSVLERGALDTQYF. The DNA of the CDR3 is TGTGCCAGCAGCGTTTTGGAGCGGGGGGCCCTAGATACGCAGTATTTT.

The rearrangement links TRBV1 to TRBJ2-6; TRBD1, the table's D call, was not compared with the DNA. TRBV1 is tagged as a pseudogene. The CDR3 is 18 amino acids. DNA for the CDR3: TGCACCAGCAGCCAAGATCTCCAGTCTCTCTCTGGGGCCAACGTCCTGACTTTC. Translation gives CTSSQDLQSLSGANVLTF.

The rearrangement uses TRBV10-3 and TRBJ1-1, with no clear D. V shed 3 bases and J shed 1 base, with 9 bases lying between them. The CDR3 length is 14 residues. Germline CDR1 and CDR2: ENHRY and SYGVKD. CDR3 bases: TGTGCCATCAGTGAAAAGAGTGAGAACACTGAAGCTTTCTTT. It specifies CAISEKSENTEAFF.

The genes are TRBV27 and TRBJ1-2, with 10 bases that match TRBD1. V was pared by 6 bases and J by 4 bases, with 8 bases of the junction left unmatched. This CDR3 comprises 15 residues. In germline, CDR1 is MNHEY, CDR2 SMNVEV (reference sequence). CDR3 amino acids: CASRGDRGGLYGYTF. CDR3 bases: TGTGCCAGCAGGGGGGACAGGGGTGGCCTCTATGGCTACACCTTC.

This sequence joins TRBV7-2 and TRBJ1-1; no clear D. V dropped 2 bases and J dropped 4 bases, with 8 bases sitting between them. Germline CDR1 is SGHTA and CDR2 is FQGNSA. There are 13 residues in the CDR3. CDR3 bases: TGTGCCAGCAGCTTAACTACAGCCACTGAAGCTTTCTTT. Residues: CASSLTTATEAFF.

This clone has just a few counts. The chain couples TRBV4-1 to TRBJ1-1, with D possibly matching TRBD1 (5 bases). Trimming left V 0 bases short and J 6 bases short, with 17 bases between. The CDR3 has 16 amino acids. Germline values: CDR1 MGHRA, CDR2 YSYEKL. This CDR3 is CASSQEENGRGPEAFF. CDR3 DNA: TGCGCCAGCAGCCAAGAGGAGAATGGTCGGGGACCTGAAGCTTTCTTT.

The rearrangement joins TRBV10-1 to TRBJ2-3; no reliable D call. The CDR3 covers 14 residues. V shed 8 bases and J shed 0 bases, with 12 bases lying between them. Germline CDR1 WNHNN, CDR2 SYGVQD (reference sequence). In DNA, the CDR3 is TGCGCCAGCTCCAAGGACCCTAGCACAGATACGCAGTATTTT. Its translation: CASSKDPSTDTQYF.

The gene calls are TRBV11-1 and TRBJ1-1; D remains unclear. V was trimmed by 1 base and J by 0 bases, leaving 3 bases between them. Germline V gene lookup returns CDR1 SGHAT and CDR2 FQDESV (reference sequence). The CDR3 length is 13 residues. CDR3 protein: CASSLVVNTEAFF. The CDR3 DNA reads TGTGCCAGCAGCTTAGTGGTGAACACTGAAGCTTTCTTT.

This clone was found a few times. The chain has TRBV2 and TRBJ2-1; D is unresolved. CDR1 is SNHLY and CDR2 is FYNNEI in the germline V gene. V was pared by 8 bases and J by 8 bases, with 13 bases between. The CDR3 loop spans 12 amino acids. CDR3 sequence reads: CASEHRADEQFF. In DNA form, the CDR3 reads TGTGCCAGCGAACATCGGGCGGATGAGCAGTTCTTC.

J is TRBJ2-7 and V is TRBV2, with 10 nucleotides matching TRBD2. J was trimmed by 3 bases and V by 1 base; bases with no gene match: 3. Germline V CDR1 and CDR2: SNHLY, FYNNEI. The CDR3 contains 15 residues. CDR3 coding DNA: TGTGCCAGCAGTGAAGGGCTAGCGGGGGACTACGAGCAGTACTTC. The encoded protein is CASSEGLAGDYEQYF.

The rearrangement uses TRBV19 and TRBJ1-4, with D possibly being TRBD1 (6 bases). This CDR3 contains 14 residues. Per the germline V gene, CDR1 is LNHDA and CDR2 is SQIVND (reference sequence). Trimming removed 9 bases from V and 2 bases from J, with 13 bases in between. CDR3 protein: CASAGGGTNEKLFF. CDR3 coding DNA: TGTGCCAGCGCGGGAGGGGGGACTAATGAAAAACTGTTTTTT.

This clone was found a few times. V is TRBV30 and J is TRBJ2-2; tentative D call: TRBD2 (6 bases). CDR3 length: 15 amino acids. CDR1 is GTSNPN, CDR2 SVGIG, per germline (reference sequence). V was pared by 0 bases and J by 8 bases, with 16 bases between. The CDR3 loop is CAWSVNGGSQGELFF. The CDR3 coding sequence is TGTGCCTGGAGTGTAAACGGGGGAAGTCAAGGGGAGCTGTTTTTT.

CDR3 residues: CASSHRGYNSPLHF. CDR3 DNA sequence: TGTGCCAGCAGCCATAGGGGTTATAATTCACCCCTCCACTTT. V usage is TRBV5-6 and J usage is TRBJ1-6, with D perhaps TRBD1 (5 bases). The germline V gene has CDR1 SGHDT and CDR2 YYEEEE. The CDR3 contains 14 residues. Trimming took off 4 bases at V and 4 bases at J, with 9 bases between the two ends.

In its sample, this clone was seen once. V is TRBV7-8 and J is TRBJ2-3, with 12 nucleotides matching TRBD1. J lost 1 base, V lost 4 bases, and 9 bases had no gene match. Germline lookup yields CDR1 SGHVS and CDR2 FQNEAQ. This CDR3 spans 18 amino acids. The CDR3, as DNA: TGTGCCAGCAGCTGGGACAGGGGGCTCAGCGAGGGCACAGATACGCAGTATTTT. Translation gives CASSWDRGLSEGTDTQYF.

The CDR3 region is CSVSTGQSYEQYF. The CDR3 region has the DNA TGCAGCGTTTCTACAGGGCAGTCCTACGAGCAGTACTTC. The chain links TRBV29-1 to TRBJ2-7; perhaps TRBD1 as D (6 bases). The germline gives CDR1 SQVTM, CDR2 ANQGSEA. The CDR3 is 13 amino acids. Trimming cost V 5 bases and J 1 base, with 12 bases left between them.